The rows below give T cell receptor beta chains drawn from one sample of a study of shared T cell receptors in the human thymus. Method: immunoSEQ multiplex PCR; TCRdb's copy keeps in-frame clones and lacks some. Here the sample spans around 340,000 clones, approximately 95% being singletons. Material: thymocytes. The receptors shown here come from a human donor. CDR3s include the opening cysteine and the closing phenylalanine or tryptophan. A D gene is named only where the DNA matches it firmly. Size is stated for part of the rows, as once, few or many counts, or as a class when the clone is expanded.

V	length	D	J	size	CDR3	DNA
TRBV7-2	17	TRBD2	TRBJ2-7	NA	CASSFLPVAGESYEQYF	TGTGCCAGCAGCTTTCTGCCGGTGGCGGGAGAGTCCTACGAGCAGTACTTC
TRBV27	21	NA	TRBJ2-1	NA	CASTPTKRLGLGGGPLNEQFF	TGTGCCAGCACCCCGACTAAGCGGTTAGGCCTCGGCGGGGGCCCTCTCAATGAGCAGTTCTTC
TRBV21-1	15	NA	TRBJ1-4	once	CASRQKQGANEKLFF	TGTGCCAGCAGACAAAAGCAGGGCGCTAATGAAAAACTGTTTTTT
TRBV29-1	17	TRBD2	TRBJ2-3	few	CSVETSGRAESSDTQYF	TGCAGCGTTGAGACTAGCGGGAGGGCCGAGTCATCAGATACGCAGTATTTT
TRBV28	11	NA	TRBJ2-7	NA	CASSFWREQYF	TGTGCCAGCAGTTTTTGGAGGGAGCAGTACTTC
TRBV19	14	TRBD2	TRBJ2-1	NA	CASSPVLANNEQFF	TGTGCCAGTAGTCCGGTACTAGCGAACAATGAGCAGTTCTTC
TRBV7-2	16	TRBD2	TRBJ2-7	NA	CASSLVSSGRFYEQYF	TGTGCCAGCAGCTTAGTATCTAGCGGGAGGTTTTACGAGCAGTACTTC
TRBV12-1	17	NA	TRBJ1-5	NA	CASSFVVGARDYQPQHF	TGTGCCAGCAGCTTTGTGGTGGGGGCAAGGGATTATCAGCCCCAGCATTTT
TRBV6-5	16	NA	TRBJ2-3	once	CASSYSRAQDKGTQYF	TGTGCCAGCAGTTACTCGAGGGCGCAGGACAAGGGTACGCAGTATTTT
TRBV30	15	TRBD2	TRBJ2-1	NA	CAWSVRLAGRGEQFF	TGTGCCTGGAGTGTAAGGCTAGCGGGGAGGGGTGAGCAGTTCTTC
TRBV4-2	14	NA	TRBJ1-4	NA	CASSQGYRDPLEFF	TGTGCCAGCAGCCAAGGGTACAGGGACCCCCTGGAGTTTTTT
TRBV6-1	14	NA	TRBJ1-5	NA	CASRLTGRRQPQHF	TGTGCCAGCAGATTAACAGGGAGGCGGCAGCCCCAGCATTTT
TRBV7-7	15	NA	TRBJ2-7	NA	CASSLAPSGAWEQYF	TGTGCTAGCAGCTTAGCCCCTTCGGGGGCGTGGGAGCAGTACTTC
TRBV29-1	15	TRBD1	TRBJ2-7	NA	CSVGRHGQGISEQYF	TGCAGCGTTGGGAGGCATGGACAGGGTATCTCCGAGCAGTACTTC
TRBV9	15	TRBD2	TRBJ2-1	NA	CASSAGLALYNEQFF	TGTGCCAGCAGCGCCGGACTAGCGCTCTACAATGAGCAGTTCTTC
TRBV21-1	11	NA	TRBJ2-7	once	CATDRVYEQYF	TGTGCCACCGACAGGGTCTACGAGCAGTACTTC
TRBV28	14	NA	TRBJ2-1	NA	CASRGTQAAHEQFF	TGTGCCAGCAGAGGGACTCAAGCAGCGCATGAGCAGTTCTTC
TRBV7-2	17	TRBD2	TRBJ2-1	NA	CASSLAFGTIRGDEQFF	TGTGCCAGCAGCTTAGCCTTTGGGACTATTCGGGGGGATGAGCAGTTCTTC
TRBV27	15	TRBD1	TRBJ2-1	once	CASSLRQGWGNEQFF	TGTGCCAGCAGTTTAAGACAGGGGTGGGGGAATGAGCAGTTCTTC
TRBV9	15	NA	TRBJ2-7	NA	CASSPYGEDSYEQYF	TGTGCCAGCAGCCCTTATGGGGAGGACTCCTACGAGCAGTACTTC
TRBV28	15	NA	TRBJ1-5	NA	CASSLLSRENQPQHF	TGTGCCAGCAGTTTACTCAGCAGGGAAAATCAGCCCCAGCATTTT
TRBV7-2	15	TRBD2	TRBJ2-1	NA	CASKTSGRVYNEQFF	TGTGCCAGCAAAACTAGCGGGAGGGTATACAATGAGCAGTTCTTC
TRBV27	14	NA	TRBJ2-3	NA	CASSPGASTDTQYF	TGTGCCAGCAGTCCCGGGGCCAGCACAGATACGCAGTATTTT
TRBV11-3	16	TRBD1	TRBJ1-5	NA	CASSCTGESSNQPQHF	TGTGCCAGCAGCTGTACAGGGGAAAGTAGCAATCAGCCCCAGCATTTT
TRBV6-5	15	NA	TRBJ2-7	once	CASSYPKAGSYEQYF	TGTGCCAGCAGTTACCCCAAGGCTGGATCCTACGAGCAGTACTTC
TRBV21-1	18	NA	TRBJ2-7	NA	CARFRGTSGTTGGHEQYF	TGTGCCAGATTCCGGGGGACTAGCGGGACAACCGGGGGTCACGAGCAGTACTTC
TRBV20-1	9	NA	TRBJ2-1	once	CSASYEQFF	TGCAGTGCTAGTTATGAGCAGTTCTTC
TRBV14	8	NA	TRBJ2-5	NA	CASPHQYF	TGTGCCAGCCCTCACCAGTACTTC